This TCR beta chain was sequenced for a study of beta chain features in type 1 diabetes. Whole-study findings and limits: There was no resolution here of whether HLA type influences TCRB rearrangement. Among patients with Type 1 diabetes, TCRB CDR3s were moderately but significantly shorter in every one of the four CD4+ subsets.

V lost 0 bases to trimming and J lost 2 bases, with 8 bases between them. Looked up from germline, CDR1 is MNHEY and CDR2 is SVGAGI. This CDR3 region has 14 residues. The whole isolated RNA underwent reverse transcription, so sequencing captured expressed TCRB transcripts. Produced via immunoSEQ multiplex PCR; TCRdb's table is partial and in-frame only. In the table there are about 190,000 clones, roughly 8% of which are singletons. As regards this clone: Its cognate antigen is unknown. This same CDR3 is encoded by further DNA sequences in the sample.

Every participating donor gave one draw, a heparinised blood sample averaging approximately 120 mL. This sequence joins TRBV6-5 and TRBJ2-7, with D tentatively TRBD2 (6 bases). The material sequenced was central memory CD4+ T cells from blood. This TCR was recovered from a woman between 35 and 50 years old with type 1 diabetes. The CDR3 here is CASSYSAGTYEQYF. Written as DNA, the CDR3 is TGTGCCAGCAGTTACTCCGCGGGAACCTACGAGCAGTACTTC.